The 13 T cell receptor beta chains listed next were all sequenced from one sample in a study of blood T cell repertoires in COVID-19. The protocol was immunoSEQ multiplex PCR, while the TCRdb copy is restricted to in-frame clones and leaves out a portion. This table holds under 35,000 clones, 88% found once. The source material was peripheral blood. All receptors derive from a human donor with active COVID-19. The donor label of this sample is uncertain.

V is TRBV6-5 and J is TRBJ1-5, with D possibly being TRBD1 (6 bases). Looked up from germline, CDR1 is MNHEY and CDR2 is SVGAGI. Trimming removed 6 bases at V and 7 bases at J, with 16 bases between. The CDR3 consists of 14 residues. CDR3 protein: CASSYNREGQPQHF. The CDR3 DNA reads TGTGCCAGCAGCTACAACAGGGAAGGCCAGCCCCAGCATTTT.

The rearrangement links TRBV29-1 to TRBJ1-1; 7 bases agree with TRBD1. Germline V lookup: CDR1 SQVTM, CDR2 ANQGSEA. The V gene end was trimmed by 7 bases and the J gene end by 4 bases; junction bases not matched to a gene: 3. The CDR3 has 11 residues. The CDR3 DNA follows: TGCAGCGCCGCAGGGGGCACTGAAGCTTTCTTT. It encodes CSAAGGTEAFF. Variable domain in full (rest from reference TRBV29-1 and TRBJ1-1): SAVISQKPSRDICQRGTSLTIQCQVDSQVTMMFWYRQQPGQSLTLIATANQGSEATYESGFVIDKFPISRPNLTFSTLTVSNMSPEDSSIYLCSAAGGTEAFFGQGTRLTVV.

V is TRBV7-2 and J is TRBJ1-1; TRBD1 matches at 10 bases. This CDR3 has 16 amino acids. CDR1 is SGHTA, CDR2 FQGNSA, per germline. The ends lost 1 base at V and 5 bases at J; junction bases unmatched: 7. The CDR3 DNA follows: TGTGCCAGCAGCTTAGAAGAGACAGGGGGCAGGACTGAAGCTTTCTTT. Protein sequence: CASSLEETGGRTEAFF. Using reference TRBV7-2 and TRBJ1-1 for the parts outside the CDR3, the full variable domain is GAGVSQSPSNKVTEKGKDVELRCDPISGHTALYWYRQSLGQGLEFLIYFQGNSAPDKSGLPSDRFSAERTGGSVSTLTIQRTQQEDSAVYLCASSLEETGGRTEAFFGQGTRLTVV.

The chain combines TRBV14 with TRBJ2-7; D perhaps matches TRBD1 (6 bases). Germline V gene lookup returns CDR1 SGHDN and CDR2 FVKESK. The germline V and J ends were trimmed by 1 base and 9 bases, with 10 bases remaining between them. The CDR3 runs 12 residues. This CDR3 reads CASSQGGLRQYF. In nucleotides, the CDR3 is TGTGCCAGCAGCCAAGGGGGGCTCCGGCAGTACTTC.

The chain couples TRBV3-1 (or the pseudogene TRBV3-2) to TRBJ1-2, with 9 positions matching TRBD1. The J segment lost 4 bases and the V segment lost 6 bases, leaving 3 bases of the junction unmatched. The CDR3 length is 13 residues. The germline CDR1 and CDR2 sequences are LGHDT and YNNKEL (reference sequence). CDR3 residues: CASSPGQGYGYTF. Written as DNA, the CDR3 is TGTGCCAGCAGTCCGGGACAGGGCTATGGCTACACCTTC.

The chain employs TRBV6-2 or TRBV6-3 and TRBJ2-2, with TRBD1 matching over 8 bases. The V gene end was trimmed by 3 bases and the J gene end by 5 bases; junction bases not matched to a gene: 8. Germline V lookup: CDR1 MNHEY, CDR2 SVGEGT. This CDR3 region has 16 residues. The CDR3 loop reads CASSYSRTGWTGELFF. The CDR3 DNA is TGTGCCAGCAGTTATTCCAGGACAGGGTGGACCGGGGAGCTGTTTTTT.

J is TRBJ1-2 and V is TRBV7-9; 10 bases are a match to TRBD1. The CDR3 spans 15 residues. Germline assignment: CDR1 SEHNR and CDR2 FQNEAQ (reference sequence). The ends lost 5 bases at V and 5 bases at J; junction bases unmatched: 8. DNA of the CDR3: TGTGCCAGCAGCCCTCGACAGGGGGCTTGGTATGGCTACACCTTC. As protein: CASSPRQGAWYGYTF.

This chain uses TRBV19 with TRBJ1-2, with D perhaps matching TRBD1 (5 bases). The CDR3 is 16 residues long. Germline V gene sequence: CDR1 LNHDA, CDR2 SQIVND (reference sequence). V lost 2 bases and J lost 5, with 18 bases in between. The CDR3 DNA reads TGTGCCAGTAGTATATTCCGACAGCCCAACCCGTATGGCTACACCTTC. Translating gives CASSIFRQPNPYGYTF.

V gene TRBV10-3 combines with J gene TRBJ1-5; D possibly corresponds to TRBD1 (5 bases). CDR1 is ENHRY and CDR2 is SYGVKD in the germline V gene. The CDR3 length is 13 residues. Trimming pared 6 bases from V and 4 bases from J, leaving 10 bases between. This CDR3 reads CAIRDSDNQPQHF. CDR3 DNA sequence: TGTGCCATCAGAGACAGCGATAATCAGCCCCAGCATTTT.

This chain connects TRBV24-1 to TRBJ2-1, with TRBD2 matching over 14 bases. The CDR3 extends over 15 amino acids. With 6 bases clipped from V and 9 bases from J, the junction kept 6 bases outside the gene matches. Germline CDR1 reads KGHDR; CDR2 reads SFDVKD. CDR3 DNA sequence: TGTGCCACCAGTTATGGACTAGCGGGGGGTGGTGAGCAGTTCTTC. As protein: CATSYGLAGGGEQFF.

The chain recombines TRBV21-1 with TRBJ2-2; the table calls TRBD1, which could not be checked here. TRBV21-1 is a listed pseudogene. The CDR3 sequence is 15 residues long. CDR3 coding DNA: TGTGCCAGCAGCCCTAGGGACAGGGACGCCGGGGAGCTGTTTTTT. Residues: CASSPRDRDAGELFF.

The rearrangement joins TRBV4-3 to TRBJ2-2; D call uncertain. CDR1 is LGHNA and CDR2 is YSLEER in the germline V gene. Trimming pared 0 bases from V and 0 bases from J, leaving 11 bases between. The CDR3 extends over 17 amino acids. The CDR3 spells CASSQERNRANTGELFF. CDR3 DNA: TGCGCCAGCAGCCAAGAAAGGAACAGAGCGAACACCGGGGAGCTGTTTTTT.

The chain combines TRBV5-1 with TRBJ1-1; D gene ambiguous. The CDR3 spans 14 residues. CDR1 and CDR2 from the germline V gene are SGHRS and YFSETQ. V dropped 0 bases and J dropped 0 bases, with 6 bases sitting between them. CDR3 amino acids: CASSLADMNTEAFF. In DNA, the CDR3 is TGCGCCAGCAGCTTGGCCGACATGAACACTGAAGCTTTCTTT. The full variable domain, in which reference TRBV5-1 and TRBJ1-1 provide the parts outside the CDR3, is KAGVTQTPRYLIKTRGQQVTLSCSPISGHRSVSWYQQTPGQGLQFLFEYFSETQRNKGNFPGRFSGRQFSNSRSEMNVSTLELGDSALYLCASSLADMNTEAFFGQGTRLTVV.